In this sample, the clone carrying this T cell receptor beta chain turned up many times. With 2 bases removed from V and 10 bases from J, the gap between germline ends came to 15 bases. The CDR3 runs 13 residues. Germline CDR1 is DFQATT and CDR2 is SNEGSKA (reference sequence). This record belongs to a study of T-cell memory formation after mild COVID-19. TCRdb reprocessed the 5' RACE reads via MiXCR and lists one record per CDR3 protein. The sample includes about 390,000 distinct CDR3 sequences, about 17% of them seen just once. The source material was PBMCs or a T cell subset sorted from them (not recorded which). The clonotype was recovered from a man aged 18 to 35 who had mild COVID-19 (a few samples of this study predate the infection). Cell type and time point are not known. The chain has TRBV20-1 and TRBJ2-1; the D gene is possibly TRBD2 (5 bases). The CDR3 DNA sequence: TGCAGTGCTAGAAATTGGGTCGGGGAGGAGCAGTTCTTC. Translation: CSARNWVGEEQFF.